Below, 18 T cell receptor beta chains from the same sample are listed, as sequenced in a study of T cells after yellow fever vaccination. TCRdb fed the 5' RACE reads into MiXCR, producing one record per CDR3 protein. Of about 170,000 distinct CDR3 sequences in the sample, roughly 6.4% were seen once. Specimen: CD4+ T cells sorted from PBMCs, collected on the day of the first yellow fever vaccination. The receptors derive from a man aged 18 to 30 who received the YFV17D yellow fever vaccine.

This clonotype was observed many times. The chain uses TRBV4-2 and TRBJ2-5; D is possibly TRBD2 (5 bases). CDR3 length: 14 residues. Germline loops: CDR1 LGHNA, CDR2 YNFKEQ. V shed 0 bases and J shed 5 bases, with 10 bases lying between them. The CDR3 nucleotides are TGTGCCAGCAGCCAAGAACTAGTATCGGAGACCCAGTACTTC. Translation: CASSQELVSETQYF.

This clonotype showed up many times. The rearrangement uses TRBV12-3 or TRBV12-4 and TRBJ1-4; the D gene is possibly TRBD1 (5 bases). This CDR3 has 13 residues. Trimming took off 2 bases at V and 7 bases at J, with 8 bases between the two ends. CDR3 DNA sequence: TGTGCCAGCAGTTTACAGGGTCGTGAAAAACTGTTTTTT. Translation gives CASSLQGREKLFF.

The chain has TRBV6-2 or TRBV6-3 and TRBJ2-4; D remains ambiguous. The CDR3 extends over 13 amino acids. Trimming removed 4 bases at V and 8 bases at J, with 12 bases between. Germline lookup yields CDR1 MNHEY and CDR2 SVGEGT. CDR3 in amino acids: CASSSPPGDIQYF. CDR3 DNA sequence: TGTGCCAGCAGTTCCCCGCCTGGCGACATTCAGTACTTC.

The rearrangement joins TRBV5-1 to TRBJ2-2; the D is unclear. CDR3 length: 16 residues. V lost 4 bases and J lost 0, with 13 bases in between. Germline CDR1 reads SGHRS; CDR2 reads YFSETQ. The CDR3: CASSPILGANTGELFF. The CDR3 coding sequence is TGCGCCAGCAGCCCGATACTGGGCGCGAACACCGGGGAGCTGTTTTTT. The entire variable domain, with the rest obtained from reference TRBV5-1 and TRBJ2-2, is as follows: KAGVTQTPRYLIKTRGQQVTLSCSPISGHRSVSWYQQTPGQGLQFLFEYFSETQRNKGNFPGRFSGRQFSNSRSEMNVSTLELGDSALYLCASSPILGANTGELFFGEGSRLTVL.

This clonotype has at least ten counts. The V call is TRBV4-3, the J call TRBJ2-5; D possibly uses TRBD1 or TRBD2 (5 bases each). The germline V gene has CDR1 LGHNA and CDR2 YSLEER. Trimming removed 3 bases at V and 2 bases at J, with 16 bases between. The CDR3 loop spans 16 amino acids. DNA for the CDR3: TGCGCCAGCAGCCAGGGCCCCGGGGCAGGGCAAGAGACCCAGTACTTC. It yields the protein CASSQGPGAGQETQYF.

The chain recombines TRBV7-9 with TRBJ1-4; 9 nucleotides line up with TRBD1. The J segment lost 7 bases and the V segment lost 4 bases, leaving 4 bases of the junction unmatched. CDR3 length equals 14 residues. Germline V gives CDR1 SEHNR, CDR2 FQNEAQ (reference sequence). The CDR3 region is CASSSGTGREKLFF. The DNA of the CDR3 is TGTGCCAGCAGCTCCGGGACAGGGCGTGAAAAACTGTTTTTT.

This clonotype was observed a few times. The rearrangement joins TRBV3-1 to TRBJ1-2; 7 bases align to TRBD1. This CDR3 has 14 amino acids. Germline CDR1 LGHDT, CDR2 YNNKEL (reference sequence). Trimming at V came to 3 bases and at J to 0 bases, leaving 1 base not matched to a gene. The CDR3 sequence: CASSHDRANYGYTF. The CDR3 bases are TGTGCCAGCAGCCATGACAGGGCTAACTATGGCTACACCTTC. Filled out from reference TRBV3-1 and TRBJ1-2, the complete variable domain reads DTAVSQTPKYLVTQMGNDKSIKCEQNLGHDTMYWYKQDSKKFLKIMFSYNNKELIINETVPNRFSPKSPDKAHLNLHINSLELGDSAVYFCASSHDRANYGYTFGSGTRLTVV.

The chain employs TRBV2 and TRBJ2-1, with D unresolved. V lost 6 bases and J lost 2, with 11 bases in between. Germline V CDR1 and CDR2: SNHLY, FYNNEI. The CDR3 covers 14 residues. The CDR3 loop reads CASSPAHTYNEQFF. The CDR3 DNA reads TGTGCCAGCAGCCCCGCACACACCTACAATGAGCAGTTCTTC.

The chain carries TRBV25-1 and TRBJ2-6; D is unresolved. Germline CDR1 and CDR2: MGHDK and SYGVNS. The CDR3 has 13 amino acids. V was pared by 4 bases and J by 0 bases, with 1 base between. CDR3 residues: CASSVSGANVLTF. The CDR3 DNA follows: TGTGCCAGCAGTGTCTCTGGGGCCAACGTCCTGACTTTC.

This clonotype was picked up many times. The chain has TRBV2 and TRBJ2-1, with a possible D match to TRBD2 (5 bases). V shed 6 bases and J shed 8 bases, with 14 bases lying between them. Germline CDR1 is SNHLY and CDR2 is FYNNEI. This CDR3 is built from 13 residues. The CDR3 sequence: CASRSLASDEQFF. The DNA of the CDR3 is TGTGCCAGCAGAAGCCTAGCTTCCGATGAGCAGTTCTTC.

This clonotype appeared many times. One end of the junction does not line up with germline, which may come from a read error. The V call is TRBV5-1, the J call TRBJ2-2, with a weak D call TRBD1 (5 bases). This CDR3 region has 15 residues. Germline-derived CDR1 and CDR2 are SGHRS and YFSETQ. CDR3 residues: CASRLDTPNTGELFF. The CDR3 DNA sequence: TGCGCCAGCAGGTTGGACACTCCGAACACCGGGGAGCTGTTTTTT.

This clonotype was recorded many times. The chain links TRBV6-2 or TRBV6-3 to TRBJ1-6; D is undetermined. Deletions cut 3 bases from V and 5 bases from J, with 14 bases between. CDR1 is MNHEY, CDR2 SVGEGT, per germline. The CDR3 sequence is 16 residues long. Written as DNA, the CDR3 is TGTGCCAGCAGTTATCGGAGACCTGGGAATAATTCACCCCTCCACTTT. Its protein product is CASSYRRPGNNSPLHF.

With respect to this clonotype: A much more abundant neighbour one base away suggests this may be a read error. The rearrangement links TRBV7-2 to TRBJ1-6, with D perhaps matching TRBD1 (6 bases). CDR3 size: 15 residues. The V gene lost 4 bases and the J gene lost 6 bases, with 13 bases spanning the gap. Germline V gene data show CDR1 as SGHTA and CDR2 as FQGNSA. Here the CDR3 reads CASSSQGTPNSPLHF. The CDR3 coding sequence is TGTGCCAGCAGCTCTCAGGGGACCCCTAATTCACCCCTCCACTTT.

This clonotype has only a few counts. The CDR3 is CASSSGSSGGPTDTQYF. CDR3 nucleotides: TGTGCCAGCAGCTCCGGGTCTAGCGGGGGCCCCACAGATACGCAGTATTTT. V is TRBV4-2 and J is TRBJ2-3; 10 nucleotides line up with TRBD2. Trimming took 5 bases from V and 2 from J; bases not matched to a gene: 10. The length of the CDR3 is 17 residues. Germline CDR1 is LGHNA and CDR2 is YNFKEQ.

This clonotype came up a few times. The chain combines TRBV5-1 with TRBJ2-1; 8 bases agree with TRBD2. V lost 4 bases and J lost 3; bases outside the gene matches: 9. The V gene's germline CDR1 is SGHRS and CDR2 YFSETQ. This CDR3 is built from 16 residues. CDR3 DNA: TGCGCCAGCAGCGCCGGGGGGGCCGCGTACTACAATGAGCAGTTCTTC. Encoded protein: CASSAGGAAYYNEQFF.

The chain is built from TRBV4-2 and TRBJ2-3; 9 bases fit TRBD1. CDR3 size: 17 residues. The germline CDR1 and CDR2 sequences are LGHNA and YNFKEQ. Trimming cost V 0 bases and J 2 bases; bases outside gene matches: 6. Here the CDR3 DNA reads TGTGCCAGCAGCCAAGATCCGACAGGGGGGGACACAGATACGCAGTATTTT. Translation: CASSQDPTGGDTDTQYF.

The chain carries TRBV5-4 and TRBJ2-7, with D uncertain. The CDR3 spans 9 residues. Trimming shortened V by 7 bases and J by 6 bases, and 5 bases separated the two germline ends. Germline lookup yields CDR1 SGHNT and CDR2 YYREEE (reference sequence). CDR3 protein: CASESEQYV. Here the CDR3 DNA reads TGTGCCAGCGAAAGCGAGCAGTACGTC.

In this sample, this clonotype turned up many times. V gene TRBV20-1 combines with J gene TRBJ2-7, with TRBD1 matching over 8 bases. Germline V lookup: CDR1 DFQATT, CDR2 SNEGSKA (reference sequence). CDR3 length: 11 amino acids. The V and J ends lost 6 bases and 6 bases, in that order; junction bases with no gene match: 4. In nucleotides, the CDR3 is TGCAGTGCGAGGACAGGGCCCGAGCAGTACGTC. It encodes CSARTGPEQYV.